This T cell receptor (beta chain) was recorded in a study of T cell responses to AZD1222 COVID-19 vaccine (dated by TCRdb to 2020 to 2022). Concerning the study at large: A total of 233 trial participants underwent TCR sequencing, of whom 207 had received two doses of AZD1222 and some 25 had received two doses of the MenACWY control vaccine. Trial participants were enrolled into age subgroups of 18-55, 56-69 and 70-plus years, which contained approximately 150, 30 and 60 TCR-sequenced participants, respectively.

The CDR3 regions of human TCRbeta chains were analyzed by immunosequencing. Concerning the study's data processing: Repertoire TCRs were matched against a reference library of SARS-CoV-2-specific TCRs generated with the MIRA antigen-specificity platform. Breadth was defined as the fraction of unique TCRs that were SARS-CoV-2-associated, and depth was defined as the fraction of total T cells that were SARS-CoV-2-associated. Using the MIRA data, each spike-specific TCR was assigned both to the spike region to which the TCR was reactive and to a CD4 or CD8 class. Log10-transformed breadth and depth values were compared by one-way ANOVA with Sidak's multiple comparisons tests. TCRdb's version of the immuneACCESS table is confined to in-frame rearrangements and falls short of the full clone set. An unresolved V gene accounts for under half of the shortfall where checked; the remainder is of unknown origin. V, J and clone size are those of that table, while D and trimming were read from the DNA. The sample profile shows some 84,000 clones; around nine tenths of them were found once. The top ten clonotypes cover approximately 10% of the sample.

Overall study results and their limits: Because no day 14 peak-response samples were available, repertoires were characterized only after the peak T cell response. Spike-specific TCR breadth and depth rose significantly after two AZD1222 doses compared with day 0 and with MenACWY recipients. In the small 56-69-year group, the increase in depth fell short of significance, most likely because of low power. Reportedly, close to half of the unique spike-specific TCRs recognized epitopes lying outside the regions that are mutated in the B.1.351 and B.1.1.7 variants. Conclusions about previously exposed vaccinees are limited, since just 5 or 6 AZD1222 recipients were seropositive for SARS-CoV-2 at baseline. Most participants were white British and females outnumbered males, and the authors suggested that clonal diversity may have been underestimated. Vaccine-associated CD4 TCRs spanned the whole spike protein, with dominant responses in regions 160-218 and 743-854.

The intended sense of this specimen's time point label: about 28 days (+/-7) after the second vaccine dose. AZD1222 recipients whose second dose came at about 4 weeks and those whose second dose came at about 12 weeks were combined into one group, since spike-specific TCR depth and breadth did not differ between the two schedules. Samples from vaccinated people were obtained from the UK trials COV001 and COV002, which included a single-blind randomized controlled phase 2/3 trial of AZD1222 (ChAdOx1 nCoV-19) in healthy adults. For TCRbeta chain sequencing, PBMC samples from trial participants were taken at day 0 and at day 28 after the second dose. A note on this clone: Its antigen remains unidentified. It has no much larger one-base neighbor in the sample; base qualities were not kept.

CDR1 and CDR2 (SEHNR, FQNEAQ) derive from the germline V gene (reference sequence). V gives up 7 bases and J gives up 4 bases, and the segment between their germline ends measures 14 bases. The CDR3 measures 14 amino acids from cysteine to phenylalanine. The only DNA kept is the CDR3, 42 bases in frame from the first base. Here the sequenced sample was peripheral blood, taken 28 days after the second AZD1222 dose. The clonotype originates from an adult who received the AZD1222 COVID-19 vaccine. The chain joins TRBV7-9 to TRBJ2-1; the D gene is perhaps TRBD1, from 6 matching bases. In nucleotides, the sequence is TGTGCCAGCACCCCGGACAGTCTATACAATGAGCAGTTCTTC. It codes for CASTPDSLYNEQFF.